What follows describes a single T cell receptor (beta chain). Its antigen is not known. This entry comes from a study of T cell responses to AZD1222 COVID-19 vaccine. Study results and caveats: Nearly half of spike-specific TCRs reportedly target variant regions that are unmutated in the B.1.351 and B.1.1.7 variants. Donors, mostly white British, included more females; clonal diversity was possibly underestimated. Two AZD1222 doses significantly raised spike-specific TCR breadth and depth over controls.

Trimming cost V 8 bases and J 7 bases, with 12 bases left between them. This CDR3 has 12 amino acids. The V gene's germline CDR1 is MNHEY and CDR2 SVGAGI. The assay was immunoSEQ multiplex PCR, and TCRdb's table has in-frame clones only and misses some. This table holds fewer than 40,000 clones, 80% to 90% found once. The receptor comes from an adult who received the MenACWY meningococcal vaccine as a control. The sequencing here drew on peripheral blood, taken 28 days after the second dose of the MenACWY control vaccine. This chain joins TRBV6-5 and TRBJ1-5; D is unclear. In nucleotides, the CDR3 is TGTGCCAGCCGGGCTAGCGCGCAGCCCCAGCATTTT. Protein: CASRASAQPQHF.